This T cell receptor beta chain was recovered during a study of post-analysis software for immune sequencing data. In the study overall: The study covered relapsing-remitting, secondary progressive and progressive-relapsing courses of multiple sclerosis. Broader study findings: Relative to controls, patients with multiple sclerosis showed significantly lower normalized Chao1 diversity. In patients, roughly 5 TRBV segments were more frequent than in controls, with TRBV5-6, TRBV5-1 and TRBV20-1 among them.

A remark on this clonotype: Its specificity is unknown.

Germline V gives CDR1 MNHEY, CDR2 SMNVEV (reference sequence). The CDR3 loop spans 12 amino acids. V was trimmed by 6 bases and J by 7 bases, leaving 12 bases between them. Researchers reported that TCR beta cDNA libraries carried unique molecular identifiers. Between about 1 and 10 million T cells gave rise to hundreds of thousands of cDNA molecules. One entry per CDR3 protein results from TCRdb running MiXCR on the PCR reads. The data contain approximately 730,000 distinct CDR3 sequences, under 60% of them seen just once; the ten biggest clones take up 4.9%. The sample consisted of blood. The TCR originated in a girl aged 10 to 17 with multiple sclerosis. The chain uses TRBV27 and TRBJ1-2, with D unresolved. CDR3 DNA sequence: TGTGCCAGCAGGGGGTCTCTTCCTGGCTACACCTTC. Translated: CASRGSLPGYTF.